This is a list of T cell receptor beta chains from one sample in a study of cytomegalovirus exposure and HLA in healthy donors. Profiling relied on immunoSEQ multiplex PCR, and the TCRdb table lists in-frame clones only, not all of them. Here the sample spans fewer than 200,000 clones, more than 85% being singletons. The sequenced sample was PBMCs. These receptors were collected from a girl in the first two years of life in good health and CMV-seronegative. The CDR3 runs from the conserved cysteine through the conserved F or W. A D gene is named only where the DNA matches it firmly. Rows give clone size only sometimes, using once, few, many, or a class for an expanded clone.

TRBJ2-1 TRBD1 once TRBV4-1 CASSQDGQGYNEQFF TGCGCCAGCAGCCAAGATGGACAGGGTTACAATGAGCAGTTCTTC
TRBJ2-7 TRBD2 - TRBV15 CATSRGRLAPYEQYF TGTGCCACCAGCAGAGGTCGACTAGCTCCCTACGAGCAGTACTTC
TRBJ1-5 TRBD1 - TRBV6-1 CASSEALWDRWRQPQHF TGTGCCAGCAGTGAAGCGCTTTGGGACAGGTGGCGGCAGCCCCAGCATTTT
TRBJ2-3 TRBD2 - TRBV7-2 CASSLDGGTSGVDTQYF TGTGCCAGCAGCTTAGACGGAGGGACTAGCGGGGTAGATACGCAGTATTTT
TRBJ2-1 TRBD1 few TRBV27 CASRDRDYNEQFF TGTGCCAGCCGGGACAGGGACTACAATGAGCAGTTCTTC
TRBJ1-6 - - TRBV5-1 CASSKGQSNNSPLHF TGCGCCAGCAGCAAAGGACAGTCGAATAATTCACCCCTCCACTTT
TRBJ2-5 - - TRBV9 CASSVEPRGETQYF TGTGCCAGCAGCGTAGAACCGCGGGGAGAGACCCAGTACTTC
TRBJ2-1 - - TRBV7-6 CASSQSGDEQFF TGTGCCAGCAGCCAATCGGGAGACGAGCAGTTCTTC
TRBJ1-1 TRBD1 - TRBV6-5 CASSYSMDRKKAFF TGTGCCAGCAGTTACTCTATGGACAGGAAGAAGGCTTTCTTT
TRBJ2-3 - - TRBV7-2 CASSLLASPDTQYF TGTGCCAGCAGCTTATTAGCGAGCCCAGATACGCAGTATTTT
TRBJ2-6 - - TRBV5-5 CASSYQGSGANVLTF TGTGCCAGCAGCTATCAGGGGTCAGGGGCCAACGTCCTGACTTTC
TRBJ2-5 - - TRBV5-1 CASSIRLLQGTQETQYF TGCGCCAGCAGCATTCGACTCCTACAGGGAACCCAAGAGACCCAGTACTTC
TRBJ2-7 - - TRBV7-9 CASSLVGSEQYF TGTGCCAGCAGCTTAGTGGGGAGCGAGCAGTACTTC
TRBJ2-7 TRBD1 - TRBV9 CASSPRDRTSYEQYF TGTGCCAGCAGCCCAAGGGACAGGACTTCCTACGAGCAGTACTTC
TRBJ2-7 - - TRBV7-9 CASSLGDWFYEQYF TGTGCCAGCAGCTTAGGTGACTGGTTCTACGAGCAGTACTTC
TRBJ2-5 - - TRBV5-1 CASSLGGGGIETQYF TGCGCCAGCAGCTTAGGTGGTGGGGGGATAGAGACCCAGTACTTC
TRBJ2-5 - - TRBV6-6 CASSFAEETQYF TGTGCCAGCAGCTTTGCGGAAGAGACCCAGTACTTC
TRBJ2-7 - - TRBV27 CASSLSGGSYEQYF TGTGCCAGCAGTTTGTCTGGGGGGTCCTACGAGCAGTACTTC
TRBJ2-3 - - TRBV5-1 CASSFGDTQYF TGCGCCAGCAGCTTCGGAGATACGCAGTATTTT
TRBJ1-5 - - TRBV27 CASSLWVRDRAQPQHF TGTGCCAGCAGTTTATGGGTCAGGGATAGGGCTCAGCCCCAGCATTTT
TRBJ1-1 - - TRBV29-1 CSGRQNTEAFF TGCAGCGGCCGACAGAACACTGAAGCTTTCTTT
TRBJ1-4 TRBD1 - TRBV30 CAWTEGTGDEKLFF TGTGCCTGGACGGAGGGGACAGGGGACGAAAAACTGTTTTTT
TRBJ2-3 TRBD2 few TRBV4-3 CASSQFHLAGDLGRDTQYF TGCGCCAGCAGCCAATTTCATCTAGCGGGAGATTTGGGTCGAGATACGCAGTATTTT
TRBJ1-1 - - TRBV30 CAWSVVAMNTEAFF TGTGCCTGGAGTGTAGTGGCCATGAACACTGAAGCTTTCTTT
TRBJ2-7 TRBD1 - TRBV4-1 CASSQGQGDRLYEQYF TGCGCCAGCAGCCAAGGCCAGGGGGACAGACTGTACGAGCAGTACTTC
TRBJ2-1 TRBD2 - TRBV9 CASSSSGGNEQFF TGTGCCAGCAGCAGTTCGGGAGGCAATGAGCAGTTCTTC
TRBJ2-7 TRBD2 - TRBV19 CASTAIGLAACEQYF TGTGCCAGTACTGCGATCGGGCTAGCGGCTTGCGAGCAGTACTTC
TRBJ2-5 TRBD2 - TRBV10-1 CASSEGLAGGQETQYF TGCGCCAGCAGTGAGGGACTAGCGGGGGGGCAAGAGACCCAGTACTTC
TRBJ2-1 - - TRBV7-8 CASSPGVAVSSYNEQFF TGTGCCAGCAGCCCGGGGGTAGCGGTTAGCTCCTACAATGAGCAGTTCTTC
TRBJ2-5 TRBD1 once TRBV5-1 CASSIQGQTQETQYF TGCGCCAGCAGTATTCAGGGACAGACCCAAGAGACCCAGTACTTC
TRBJ1-6 - few TRBV6-4 CASSDPGPNNSPLHF TGTGCCAGCAGTGACCCAGGCCCCAATAATTCACCCCTCCACTTT
TRBJ2-1 - - TRBV30 CAWSPGSSYNEQFF TGTGCCTGGAGTCCGGGGAGCTCCTACAATGAGCAGTTCTTC
TRBJ2-5 TRBD2 - TRBV7-6 CASSARLAYQETQYF TGTGCCAGCAGCGCGAGACTAGCTTACCAAGAGACCCAGTACTTC
TRBJ2-1 TRBD2 - TRBV7-9 CASSIKNSGSYYNEQFF TGTGCCAGCAGCATAAAAAATAGCGGGAGCTACTACAATGAGCAGTTCTTC
TRBJ2-3 - - TRBV19 CASSIIQGWTDTQYF TGTGCCAGTAGTATTATTCAGGGGTGGACAGATACGCAGTATTTT
TRBJ2-1 - - TRBV4-1 CASSQRDSEQFF TGCGCCAGCAGCCAGCGGGACTCCGAGCAGTTCTTC
TRBJ2-1 - once TRBV21-1 CASSKGGAVIISHGGSYNEQFF TGTGCCAGCAGCAAAGGAGGCGCCGTCATCATCTCCCACGGGGGCTCCTACAATGAGCAGTTCTTC
TRBJ2-2 TRBD1 - TRBV2 CASRDTGGTGELFF TGTGCCAGCAGAGATACAGGGGGTACCGGGGAGCTGTTTTTT
TRBJ1-1 TRBD1 - TRBV4-2 CASSQNRDRALSPEAFF TGTGCCAGCAGCCAAAACCGGGACAGGGCCCTTAGTCCCGAAGCTTTCTTT
TRBJ1-1 TRBD1 - TRBV9 CASSPQGAQPEAFF TGTGCCAGCAGCCCTCAGGGGGCCCAGCCTGAAGCTTTCTTT
TRBJ2-7 TRBD2 - TRBV2 CASVQGRRSGGKYEQYF TGTGCCAGCGTCCAAGGACGGAGGAGCGGGGGGAAATACGAGCAGTACTTC
TRBJ2-2 - - TRBV6-1 CASRLEGANTGELFF TGTGCCAGCAGGCTGGAGGGTGCGAACACCGGGGAGCTGTTTTTT
TRBJ2-3 - - TRBV6-5 CASSYQGGNTDTQYF TGTGCCAGCAGTTATCAGGGGGGAAACACAGATACGCAGTATTTT
TRBJ2-3 TRBD2 few TRBV5-1 CASSLAWRETTDTQYF TGCGCCAGCAGCTTGGCCTGGCGGGAGACCACAGATACGCAGTATTTT
TRBJ1-1 TRBD1 - TRBV29-1 CSGDNLPGQGGTEAFF TGCAGCGGCGATAACCTCCCAGGACAGGGAGGTACTGAAGCTTTCTTT
TRBJ2-3 TRBD1 few TRBV6-1 CASSGQGTDTQYF TGTGCCAGCTCAGGACAGGGAACAGATACGCAGTATTTT
TRBJ1-6 - once TRBV4-1 CASSQSVEGSPLHF TGCGCCAGCAGCCAAAGTGTTGAGGGTTCACCCCTCCACTTT
TRBJ2-5 TRBD1 - TRBV27 CASSLGQGWRETQYF TGTGCCAGCAGTTTAGGACAGGGGTGGCGAGAGACCCAGTACTTC
TRBJ1-2 TRBD1 - TRBV7-8 CASSPAPGQGEGYYGYTF TGTGCCAGCAGCCCCGCCCCCGGACAGGGTGAGGGGTACTATGGCTACACCTTC
TRBJ2-5 - - TRBV5-4 CASSPPGETQYF TGTGCCAGCAGCCCCCCAGGAGAGACCCAGTACTTC
TRBJ2-7 - - TRBV7-9 CASSNGGWKGEGEQYF TGTGCCAGCAGCAACGGCGGCTGGAAGGGGGAGGGCGAGCAGTACTTC
TRBJ2-3 TRBD2 - TRBV2 CASSEALSSGGPDTQYF TGTGCCAGCAGTGAAGCGCTAAGTAGCGGGGGGCCCGATACGCAGTATTTT
TRBJ2-1 - - TRBV15 CATSREGGYEQFF TGTGCCACCAGCAGAGAGGGAGGCTATGAGCAGTTCTTC
TRBJ2-1 TRBD1 - TRBV27 CASRISPSGTAENNEQFF TGTGCCAGCAGAATCTCCCCTTCCGGGACAGCCGAAAACAATGAGCAGTTCTTC
TRBJ2-1 TRBD2 - TRBV19 CASSMRTSGNNEQFF TGTGCCAGTAGTATGAGGACTAGCGGTAACAATGAGCAGTTCTTC